A single sample gave rise to the 17 T cell receptor beta chains below, sequenced in a study of control samples from healthy donors and cancer patients. Assay used: immunoSEQ multiplex PCR; TCRdb lists only in-frame clones, some missing. The repertoire consists of around 53,000 clones, with around 87% occurring once and the leading ten covering around 15%. Specimen: PBMCs. These receptors were collected from a man aged 55 to 70 with head and neck cancer.

The V and J genes are TRBV5-5 and TRBJ2-7; perhaps TRBD1 as D (6 bases). The V gene lost 2 bases and the J gene lost 2 bases, with 14 bases spanning the gap. The CDR3 is 15 amino acids. The germline gives CDR1 SGHKS, CDR2 YYEKEE (reference sequence). The CDR3 DNA sequence: TGTGCCAGCAGCTTCCAAACGGGACACCCCTACGAGCAGTACTTC. This codes for CASSFQTGHPYEQYF. Drawing the rest from reference TRBV5-5 and TRBJ2-7, the complete variable domain is DAGVTQSPTHLIKTRGQQVTLRCSPISGHKSVSWYQQVLGQGPQFIFQYYEKEERGRGNFPDRFSARQFPNYSSELNVNALLLGDSALYLCASSFQTGHPYEQYFGPGTRLTVT.

This clone was picked up one time. Written as DNA, the CDR3 is TGTGCCAGCAGCTTTGGCGGGAGTGGTATTACCCAGTACTTC. Encoded protein: CASSFGGSGITQYF. The chain uses TRBV11-1 and TRBJ2-5, with 7 bases aligning to TRBD2. CDR1 and CDR2 (germline): SGHAT, FQDESV (reference sequence). The junction had 9 bases not matched to a gene; V was cut back by 3 bases and J by 8 bases. The CDR3 length is 14 residues.

The chain employs TRBV4-3 and TRBJ2-5; D could derive from TRBD1 or TRBD2 (5 bases each). The CDR3 extends over 14 amino acids. Trimming stripped 6 bases from V and 4 bases from J, with 15 bases between. Germline values: CDR1 LGHNA, CDR2 YSLEER. For the CDR3, the DNA is TGCGCCAGCAGTCGGTTTCAGGGAGCAGAGACCCAGTACTTC. Translated, it gives CASSRFQGAETQYF.

This chain links TRBV10-3 with TRBJ1-6; no definite D call. The germline V gene has CDR1 ENHRY and CDR2 SYGVKD. Between the trimmed V and J ends, which lost 0 bases and 0 bases, there was a span of 12 bases. This CDR3 is 18 amino acids long. The CDR3 region is CAISESGVRSSYNSPLHF. The CDR3 DNA follows: TGTGCCATCAGTGAGTCGGGAGTTCGGAGCTCCTATAATTCACCCCTCCACTTT.

The rearrangement uses TRBV15 and TRBJ2-3; 9 bases line up with TRBD2. The germline V gene encodes CDR1 LNHNV and CDR2 YYDKDF (reference sequence). The J segment lost 2 bases and the V segment lost 2 bases, leaving 2 bases of the junction unmatched. The CDR3 runs to 15 residues. CDR3 sequence reads: CATSRLAGNTDTQYF. The DNA of the CDR3 is TGTGCCACCAGCAGACTAGCGGGGAACACAGATACGCAGTATTTT.

The chain carries TRBV27 and TRBJ2-1; D is unresolved. The CDR3 covers 13 residues. V was shortened by 0 bases and J by 14 bases, with 14 bases between the two germline ends. Germline V gene data show CDR1 as MNHEY and CDR2 as SMNVEV (reference sequence). The CDR3 bases are TGTGCCAGCAGTTTATCGTTGGGGTGGTCGGAGTTCTTC. This encodes CASSLSLGWSEFF.

The gene calls are TRBV19 and TRBJ2-1; D unclear. V lost 5 bases to trimming and J lost 10 bases, with 15 bases between them. The CDR3 is 13 amino acids. Germline V lookup: CDR1 LNHDA, CDR2 SQIVND (reference sequence). The CDR3 sequence: CASSPRSGTEQFF. The CDR3, as DNA: TGTGCCAGTAGTCCCCGGTCCGGCACGGAGCAGTTCTTC.

The genes are TRBV6-2 or TRBV6-3 and TRBJ2-6, with D perhaps matching TRBD2 (5 bases). The germline V gene encodes CDR1 MNHEY and CDR2 SVGEGT. V lost 0 bases to trimming and J lost 0 bases, with 9 bases between them. The CDR3 consists of 17 residues. CDR3 nucleotides: TGTGCCAGCAGTTACTCAGGACTGCTCTCTGGGGCCAACGTCCTGACTTTC. Its protein is CASSYSGLLSGANVLTF.

This chain uses TRBV7-2 with TRBJ1-3; D is ambiguous. The ends were cut back, 5 bases at V and 2 bases at J, with 16 bases in the middle. CDR3 size: 16 residues. The germline gives CDR1 SGHTA, CDR2 FQGNSA. The CDR3 here is CASSASVRGAGNTIYF. As DNA, the CDR3 is TGTGCCAGCAGCGCTTCCGTTCGCGGGGCTGGAAACACCATATATTTT.

This sequence joins TRBV29-1 and TRBJ2-5, with TRBD2 matching over 9 bases. V was clipped by 4 bases and J by 5 bases; unmatched bases: 5. The CDR3 is made up of 13 amino acids. From germline, CDR1 is SQVTM and CDR2 ANQGSEA. This CDR3 is CSVGWAGGETQYF. CDR3 coding DNA: TGCAGCGTTGGATGGGCGGGAGGGGAGACCCAGTACTTC.

The chain recombines TRBV19 with TRBJ2-1; D possibly corresponds to TRBD1 (5 bases). The CDR3 contains 13 residues. Germline CDR1 LNHDA, CDR2 SQIVND (reference sequence). The V end was cut by 2 bases, the J end by 8 bases, with 10 bases between. The CDR3 protein is CASSILGAHEQFF. CDR3 DNA: TGTGCCAGTAGTATATTAGGGGCGCATGAGCAGTTCTTC. Looking up the rest from reference TRBV19 and TRBJ2-1 gives the full variable domain: DGGITQSPKYLFRKEGQNVTLSCEQNLNHDAMYWYRQDPGQGLRLIYYSQIVNDFQKGDIAEGYSVSREKKESFPLTVTSAQKNPTAFYLCASSILGAHEQFFGPGTRLTVL.

This chain uses TRBV28 with TRBJ1-4; weak D call: TRBD1 (6 bases). This CDR3 has 16 residues. Per germline, CDR1 MDHEN and CDR2 SYDVKM. V lost 2 bases and J lost 3, with 13 bases in between. The CDR3 loop reads CASSLGSGAPNEKLFF. The CDR3 region has the DNA TGTGCCAGCAGTTTAGGGTCAGGGGCACCTAATGAAAAACTGTTTTTT.

This clone is medium-sized within its sample. The chain employs TRBV7-8 and TRBJ1-6; maybe TRBD1 (5 bases). Germline CDR1 and CDR2: SGHVS and FQNEAQ. Between the trimmed V and J ends, which lost 2 bases and 8 bases, there was a span of 7 bases. The CDR3 runs 13 residues. CDR3 bases: TGTGCCAGCAGCTTACCAGGGCATTCACCCCTCCACTTT. It is translated as CASSLPGHSPLHF.

The CDR3 region has the DNA TGTGCCAGCAGCCCTTTCAGGGGGCCGGGCACAGATACGCAGTATTTT. Its translation is CASSPFRGPGTDTQYF. This chain joins TRBV3-1 (or the pseudogene TRBV3-2) and TRBJ2-3, with 8 positions matching TRBD1. The CDR3 spans 16 residues. Germline trimming cut 4 bases from V and 1 base from J; bases unmatched to any gene: 7. Germline V gives CDR1 LGHDT, CDR2 YNNKEL (reference sequence).

V is TRBV2 and J is TRBJ2-7; a weak D match, TRBD2 (5 bases). The length of the CDR3 is 15 residues. Germline lookup yields CDR1 SNHLY and CDR2 FYNNEI. Trimming cost V 5 bases and J 5 bases, with 19 bases left between them. The CDR3 DNA reads as TGTGCCAGCAGTCCACGAGGTAGCGTTGGGGACGAGCAGTACTTC. Amino acid sequence: CASSPRGSVGDEQYF. Looking up the rest from reference TRBV2 and TRBJ2-7 gives the full variable domain: EPEVTQTPSHQVTQMGQEVILRCVPISNHLYFYWYRQILGQKVEFLVSFYNNEISEKSEIFDDQFSVERPDGSNFTLKIRSTKLEDSAMYFCASSPRGSVGDEQYFGPGTRLTVT.

This chain uses TRBV7-8 with TRBJ2-1; 10 nucleotides agree with TRBD2. Germline CDR1 reads SGHVS; CDR2 reads FQNEAQ. This CDR3 region has 17 residues. After removal of 1 base from V and 8 bases from J, the junction contained 11 bases not matched to a gene. The CDR3 spells CASSLVRSGGALDEQFF. The CDR3 DNA reads as TGTGCCAGCAGCTTAGTGCGCAGCGGGGGGGCTTTGGATGAGCAGTTCTTC.

This rearrangement joins TRBV10-2 to TRBJ2-2, with 10 bases that match TRBD1. The trim removed 2 bases at V and 4 bases at J, leaving 4 bases unmatched. The germline gives CDR1 WSHSY, CDR2 SAAADI. There are 16 residues in the CDR3. In DNA, the CDR3 is TGCGCCAGCAGTGAGACCCGGGACAGGGGCACCGGGGAGCTGTTTTTT. This encodes CASSETRDRGTGELFF.